Here is one T cell receptor beta chain with its context. What it binds is not known. CDR3 size: 14 residues. V lost 0 bases and J lost 2, with 7 bases in between. Germline V lookup: CDR1 SGHTA, CDR2 FQGNSA. Sequencing used immunoSEQ v3. Survey-level samples got approximately 1.8 million read pairs; deep-level samples got about 5-6.5 million. Profiling relied on immunoSEQ multiplex PCR, and the TCRdb table lists in-frame clones only, not all of them. The repertoire holds approximately 30,000 clones, 70% to 80% seen once, with less than 3% in the top ten. The data were taken from a study of TIL therapy for anti-PD-1-resistant metastatic lung cancer. Overall study findings and caveats: Infused TIL clonotypes partially replaced the baseline blood repertoire, then decayed over months.

Time point denoted: pre-treatment sample, taken before nivolumab and TIL therapy. Material: blood, obtained at baseline. The receptor was isolated from a woman between 25 and 80 years old with non-small cell lung cancer. V is TRBV7-2 and J is TRBJ1-2; no reliable D call. The CDR3 DNA reads TGTGCCAGCAGCTTAGCGGGTACCAACTATGGCTACACCTTC. The encoded protein is CASSLAGTNYGYTF.